This T cell receptor beta chain was sequenced in a study of response to subunit inactivated influenza vaccine. General study results and limits: Authors suggested that a seasonal influenza vaccination recruits few new T cells each time.

The germline V gene encodes CDR1 LGHNA and CDR2 YSLEER. V lost 0 bases to trimming and J lost 1 base, with 7 bases between them. There are 16 residues in the CDR3. The sample holds many counts of this clonotype. Its specificity is not known. TCRdb reprocessed the RT-PCR reads with MiXCR, giving one entry per CDR3 protein. The data hold about 830,000 distinct CDR3 sequences, with under 20% observed a single time. The rearrangement joins TRBV4-3 to TRBJ1-6; D ambiguous. The receptor was derived from a man in his fifties who received an inactivated influenza vaccine. The sample in question was PBMCs from blood, obtained around 5 days after vaccination. The CDR3 sequence: CASSQDWDSYNSPLHF. The CDR3 nucleotides are TGCGCCAGCAGCCAAGATTGGGATTCCTATAATTCACCCCTCCACTTT.